One sample yielded the 5 T cell receptor beta chains listed below, sequenced in a study of tumor-infiltrating lymphocytes in primary liver carcinoma. Researchers generated TCR beta cDNA from around 510 ng of total RNA, relying on a constant-region primer. Nested multiplex PCR, run for three rounds with slightly modified ARM-PCR, yielded TCR beta libraries. The first two PCR rounds used TRBV1-TRBV30 primers with a Cbeta primer, roughly 10 cycles each. TCRdb re-analysed the multiplex PCR reads in MiXCR, keeping a single row per CDR3 protein. Of about 200,000 distinct CDR3 sequences detected, approximately 86% appear once; the ten largest clones hold around 18%. Unsorted bulk tissue of about 20-30 mg yielded co-extracted RNA and DNA. Sequenced material: tumor tissue from primary liver carcinoma. These receptor sequences come from a man between 40 and 49 years old with primary liver carcinoma and hepatitis B virus infection.

On this clonotype: Sequence at one end of the junction differs from germline and may be a read error. This rearrangement joins TRBV4-2 to TRBJ2-1; possible D gene TRBD1, 6 bases. The V gene's germline CDR1 is LGHNA and CDR2 YNFKEQ. The CDR3 runs 16 residues. The CDR3 protein is CASSHAWGHGNNVQFF. DNA for the CDR3: TGTGCCAGCAGCCACGCCTGGGGACACGGGAACAATGTGCAGTTCTTC.

As regards this clonotype: The junction departs from germline at one end; a sequencing error may be responsible. The chain combines TRBV5-6 with TRBJ1-6; D is undetermined. The CDR3 is 16 residues long. Germline CDR1 is SGHDT and CDR2 is YYEEEE. This chain's CDR3 is CASFGRSSSYSSPLHF. The DNA of the CDR3 is TGTGCCAGTTTCGGCAGGTCGAGCTCCTATAGTTCACCCCTCCACTTT.

The chain couples TRBV12-3 or TRBV12-4 to TRBJ2-3, with 8 positions matching TRBD1. There are 14 residues in the CDR3. J was trimmed by 8 bases and V by 6 bases; bases with no gene match: 10. CDR3 sequence: CASRDGTGSATQYF. The CDR3, as DNA: TGTGCCAGCAGGGATGGGACAGGTTCTGCTACGCAGTATTTT.

About this clonotype: The conserved closing phenylalanine or tryptophan is absent in this CDR3, likely reflecting a read error. The CDR3 DNA reads TGTGCCAGCAGTTACTCAGGAGGGACAGGGGGGAAAAATGAAAAACTGTTTACT. Its protein is CASSYSGGTGGKNEKLFT. The gene calls are TRBV6-5 and TRBJ1-4; TRBD1 matches at 11 bases. CDR1 is MNHEY and CDR2 is SVGAGI in the germline V gene. After removal of 0 bases from V and 5 bases from J, the junction contained 8 bases not matched to a gene. The CDR3 consists of 18 residues.

This clonotype was counted at least ten times. The chain employs TRBV6-2 or TRBV6-3 and TRBJ2-5; TRBD2 might be the D (5 bases). The germline V and J ends were trimmed by 4 bases and 2 bases, with 14 bases remaining between them. Per the germline V gene, CDR1 is MNHEY and CDR2 is SVGEGT. The CDR3 spans 15 residues. This CDR3 is CASSSPGIQQETQYF. DNA for the CDR3: TGTGCCAGCAGTTCCCCCGGGATACAACAAGAGACCCAGTACTTC.